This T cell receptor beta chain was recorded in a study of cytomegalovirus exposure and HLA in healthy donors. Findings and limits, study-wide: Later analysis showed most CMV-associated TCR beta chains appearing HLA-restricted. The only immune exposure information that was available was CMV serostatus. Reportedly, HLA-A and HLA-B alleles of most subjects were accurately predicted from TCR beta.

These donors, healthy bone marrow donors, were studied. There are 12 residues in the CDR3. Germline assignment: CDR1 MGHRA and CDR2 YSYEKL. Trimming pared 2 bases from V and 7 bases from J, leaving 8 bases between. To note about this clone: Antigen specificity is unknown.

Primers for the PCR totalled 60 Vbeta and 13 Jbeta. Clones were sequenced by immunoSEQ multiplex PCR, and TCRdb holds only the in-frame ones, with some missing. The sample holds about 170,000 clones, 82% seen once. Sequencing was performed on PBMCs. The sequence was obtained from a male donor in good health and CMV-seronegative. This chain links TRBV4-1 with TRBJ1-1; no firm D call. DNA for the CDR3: TGCGCCAGCAGCCAACAGGTCAATGAAGCTTTCTTT. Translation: CASSQQVNEAFF.